This TCR beta chain was observed in a study of cytomegalovirus exposure and HLA in healthy donors. Primers included in the PCR were 60 Vbeta and 13 Jbeta primers. The method was immunoSEQ multiplex PCR; TCRdb's version includes in-frame clones alone and lacks a portion of them. The table lists nearly 65,000 clones, approximately 71% of them singletons. A word on this clone: The target antigen is unknown.

Study-wide results and limits: A highly shared variant cluster was judged a likely technical artifact. Most of the TCR beta V segments (in an earlier analysis) were productive either about 87% or about 30% of the time.

J lost 0 bases, V lost 3 bases, and 7 bases had no gene match. CDR1 is MDHEN, CDR2 SYDVKM, per germline. The CDR3 is made up of 17 amino acids. The TCR originated in a man aged 45-60 years in good health and CMV-seronegative. The V and J genes are TRBV28 and TRBJ1-5; 8 bases align to TRBD1. Sequenced sample: PBMCs. The CDR3 loop is CASSLQTGVYSNQPQHF. As DNA, the CDR3 is TGTGCCAGCAGTTTGCAGACAGGGGTGTATAGCAATCAGCCCCAGCATTTT.